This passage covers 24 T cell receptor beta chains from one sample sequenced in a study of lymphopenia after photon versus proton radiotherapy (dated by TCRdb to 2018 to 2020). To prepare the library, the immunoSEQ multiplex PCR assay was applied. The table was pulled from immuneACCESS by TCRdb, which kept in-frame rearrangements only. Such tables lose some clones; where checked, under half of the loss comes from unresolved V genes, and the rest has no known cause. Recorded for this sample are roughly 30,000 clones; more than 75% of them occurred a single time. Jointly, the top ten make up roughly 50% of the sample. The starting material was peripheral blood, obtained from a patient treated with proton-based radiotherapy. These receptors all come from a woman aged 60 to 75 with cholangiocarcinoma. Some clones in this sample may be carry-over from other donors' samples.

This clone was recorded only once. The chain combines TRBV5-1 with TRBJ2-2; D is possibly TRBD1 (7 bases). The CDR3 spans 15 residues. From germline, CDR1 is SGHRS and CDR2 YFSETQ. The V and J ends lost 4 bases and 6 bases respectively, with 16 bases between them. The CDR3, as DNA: TGCGCCAGCAGCGGCGCAGGGGGGAAGGCCGGGGAGCTGTTTTTT. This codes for CASSGAGGKAGELFF.

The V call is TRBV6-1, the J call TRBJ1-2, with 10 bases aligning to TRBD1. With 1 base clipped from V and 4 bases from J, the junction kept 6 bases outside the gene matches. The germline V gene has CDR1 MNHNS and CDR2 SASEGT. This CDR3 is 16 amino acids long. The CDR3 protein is CASSEGPGQGIYGYTF. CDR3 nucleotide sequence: TGTGCCAGCAGTGAAGGGCCGGGACAGGGGATCTATGGCTACACCTTC.

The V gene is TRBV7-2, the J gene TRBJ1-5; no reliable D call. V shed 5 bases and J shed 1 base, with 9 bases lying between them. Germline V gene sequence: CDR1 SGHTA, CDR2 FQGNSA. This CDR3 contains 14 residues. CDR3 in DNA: TGTGCCAGCAGCCCCTACGACAGCAATCAGCCCCAGCATTTT. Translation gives CASSPYDSNQPQHF.

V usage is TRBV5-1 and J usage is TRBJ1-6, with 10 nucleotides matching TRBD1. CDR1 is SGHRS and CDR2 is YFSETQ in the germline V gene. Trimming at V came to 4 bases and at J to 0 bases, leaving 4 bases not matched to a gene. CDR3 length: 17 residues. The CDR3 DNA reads TGCGCCAGCAGCCCGGGACAGGGGATCTCCTATAATTCACCCCTCCACTTT. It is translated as CASSPGQGISYNSPLHF.

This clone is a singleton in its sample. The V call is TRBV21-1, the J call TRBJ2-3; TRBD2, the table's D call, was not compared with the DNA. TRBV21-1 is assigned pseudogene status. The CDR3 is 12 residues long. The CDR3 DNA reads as TGTGCCAGCAGCTCACGAGGAGATACGCAGTATTTT. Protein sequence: CASSSRGDTQYF.

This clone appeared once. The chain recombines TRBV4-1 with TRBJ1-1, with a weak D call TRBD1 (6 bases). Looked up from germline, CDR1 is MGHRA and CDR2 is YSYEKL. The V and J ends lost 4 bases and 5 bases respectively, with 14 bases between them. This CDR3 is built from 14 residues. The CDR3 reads CASSPPGAKTEAFF. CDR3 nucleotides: TGCGCCAGCAGCCCCCCGGGGGCGAAAACTGAAGCTTTCTTT.

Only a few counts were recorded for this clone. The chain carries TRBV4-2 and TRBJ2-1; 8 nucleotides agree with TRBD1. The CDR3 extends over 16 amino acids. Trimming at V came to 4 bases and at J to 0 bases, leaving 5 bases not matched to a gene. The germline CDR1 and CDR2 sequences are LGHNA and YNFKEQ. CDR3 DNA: TGTGCCAGCAGCCTTGGACAGGGTGGCTCCTACAATGAGCAGTTCTTC. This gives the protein CASSLGQGGSYNEQFF.

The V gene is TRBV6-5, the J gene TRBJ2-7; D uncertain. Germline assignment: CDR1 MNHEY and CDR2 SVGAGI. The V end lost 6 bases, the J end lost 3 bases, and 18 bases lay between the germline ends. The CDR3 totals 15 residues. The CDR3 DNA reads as TGTGCCAGCAGCCCTACTTACACGGCGGTCTACGAGCAGTACTTC. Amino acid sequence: CASSPTYTAVYEQYF.

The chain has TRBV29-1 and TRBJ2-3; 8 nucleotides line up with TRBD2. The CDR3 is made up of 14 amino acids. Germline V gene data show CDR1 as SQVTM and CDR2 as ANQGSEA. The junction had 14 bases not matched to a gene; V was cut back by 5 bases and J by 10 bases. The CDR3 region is CSVRSSGLASAQYF. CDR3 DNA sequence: TGCAGCGTTCGATCCTCCGGACTAGCTAGTGCGCAGTATTTT.

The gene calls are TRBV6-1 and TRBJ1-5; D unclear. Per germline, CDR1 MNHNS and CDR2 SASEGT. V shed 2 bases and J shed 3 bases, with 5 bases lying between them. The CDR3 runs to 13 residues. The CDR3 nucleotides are TGTGCCAGCAGTGAACGCGACAATCAGCCCCAGCATTTT. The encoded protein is CASSERDNQPQHF.

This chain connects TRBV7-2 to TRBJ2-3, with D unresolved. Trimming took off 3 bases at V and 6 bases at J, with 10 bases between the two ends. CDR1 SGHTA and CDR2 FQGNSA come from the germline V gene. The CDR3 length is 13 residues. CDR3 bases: TGTGCCAGCAGCTTCAGTAGTGCGGATACGCAGTATTTT. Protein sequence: CASSFSSADTQYF.

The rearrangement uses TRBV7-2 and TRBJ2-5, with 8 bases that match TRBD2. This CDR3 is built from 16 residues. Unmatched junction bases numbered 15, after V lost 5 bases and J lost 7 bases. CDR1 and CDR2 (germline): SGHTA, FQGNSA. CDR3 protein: CASSPLGAGGQGTQYF. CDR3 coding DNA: TGTGCCAGCAGCCCTCTCGGCGCGGGAGGCCAGGGGACCCAGTACTTC.

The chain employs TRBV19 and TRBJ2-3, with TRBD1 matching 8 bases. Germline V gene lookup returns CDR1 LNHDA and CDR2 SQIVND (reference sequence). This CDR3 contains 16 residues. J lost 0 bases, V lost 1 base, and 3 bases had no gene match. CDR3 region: CASSIAGDRSTDTQYF. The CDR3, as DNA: TGTGCCAGTAGTATAGCGGGGGACAGGAGCACAGATACGCAGTATTTT.

CDR3 region: CASSHPPIGPTEAFF. The CDR3 DNA is TGTGCCAGCAGCCATCCCCCGATAGGACCGACTGAAGCTTTCTTT. This chain connects TRBV14 to TRBJ1-1; D gene unclear. The CDR3 consists of 15 residues. V lost 3 bases, J lost 5 bases, and 16 bases lay in between. Per the germline V gene, CDR1 is SGHDN and CDR2 is FVKESK.

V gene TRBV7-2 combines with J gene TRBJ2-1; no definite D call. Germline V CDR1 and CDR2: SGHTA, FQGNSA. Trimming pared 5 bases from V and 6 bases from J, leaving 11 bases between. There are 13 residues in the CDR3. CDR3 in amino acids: CASSPYLINEQFF. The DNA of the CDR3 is TGTGCCAGCAGCCCCTATCTAATCAATGAGCAGTTCTTC.

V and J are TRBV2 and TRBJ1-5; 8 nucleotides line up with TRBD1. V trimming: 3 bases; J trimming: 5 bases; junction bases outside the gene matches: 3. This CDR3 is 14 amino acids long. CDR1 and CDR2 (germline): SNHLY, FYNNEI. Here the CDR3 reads CASSDSGGHQPQHF. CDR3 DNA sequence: TGTGCCAGCAGTGATTCAGGGGGCCATCAGCCCCAGCATTTT.

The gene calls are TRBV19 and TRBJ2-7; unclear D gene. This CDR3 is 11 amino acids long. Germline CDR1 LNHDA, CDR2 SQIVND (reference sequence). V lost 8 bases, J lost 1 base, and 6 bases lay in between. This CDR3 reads CASQGSYEQYF. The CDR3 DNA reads TGTGCCAGTCAAGGGTCCTACGAGCAGTACTTC.

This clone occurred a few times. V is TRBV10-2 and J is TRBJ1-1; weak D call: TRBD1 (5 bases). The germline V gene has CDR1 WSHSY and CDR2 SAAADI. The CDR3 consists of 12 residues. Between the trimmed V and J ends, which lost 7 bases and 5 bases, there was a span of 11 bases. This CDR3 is CASTEGRTEAFF. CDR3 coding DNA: TGCGCCAGCACGGAGGGGCGGACTGAAGCTTTCTTT.

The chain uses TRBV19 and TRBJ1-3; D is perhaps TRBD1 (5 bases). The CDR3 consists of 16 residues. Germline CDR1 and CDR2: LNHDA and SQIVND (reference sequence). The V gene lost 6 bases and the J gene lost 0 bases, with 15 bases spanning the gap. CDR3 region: CASSPGRHGSGNTIYF. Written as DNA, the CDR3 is TGTGCCAGTAGCCCGGGACGGCATGGCTCTGGAAACACCATATATTTT.

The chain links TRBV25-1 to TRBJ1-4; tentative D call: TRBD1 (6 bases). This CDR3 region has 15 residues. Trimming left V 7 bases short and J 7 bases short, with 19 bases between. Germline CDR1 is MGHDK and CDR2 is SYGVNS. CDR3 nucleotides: TGTGCCAGCACCTACTCGGCAGGGGATATTGAAAAACTGTTTTTT. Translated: CASTYSAGDIEKLFF.

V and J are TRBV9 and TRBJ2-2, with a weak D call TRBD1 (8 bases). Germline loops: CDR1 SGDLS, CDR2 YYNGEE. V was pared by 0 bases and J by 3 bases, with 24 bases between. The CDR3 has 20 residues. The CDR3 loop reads CASSVEGLGGWGQDTGELFF. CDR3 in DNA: TGTGCCAGCAGCGTAGAGGGACTCGGGGGGTGGGGACAGGACACCGGGGAGCTGTTTTTT.

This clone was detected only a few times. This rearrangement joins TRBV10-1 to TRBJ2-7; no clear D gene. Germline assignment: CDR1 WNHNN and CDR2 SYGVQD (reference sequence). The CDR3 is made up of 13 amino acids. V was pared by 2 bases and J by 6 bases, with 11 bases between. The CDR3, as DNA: TGCGCCAGCAGTGAGGTGAGGTTCGGCGAGCAGTACTTC. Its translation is CASSEVRFGEQYF.

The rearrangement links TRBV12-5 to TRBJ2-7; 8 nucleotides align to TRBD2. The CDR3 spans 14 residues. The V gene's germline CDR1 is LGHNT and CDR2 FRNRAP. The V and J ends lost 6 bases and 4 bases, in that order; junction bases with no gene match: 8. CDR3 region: CASGRGAGVYEQYF. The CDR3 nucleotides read TGTGCTAGTGGCAGGGGAGCGGGGGTTTACGAGCAGTACTTC.

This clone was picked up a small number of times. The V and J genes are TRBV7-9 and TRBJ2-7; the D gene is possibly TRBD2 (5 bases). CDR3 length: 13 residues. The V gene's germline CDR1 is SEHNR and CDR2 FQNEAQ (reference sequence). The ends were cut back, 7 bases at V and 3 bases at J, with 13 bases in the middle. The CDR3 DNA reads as TGTGCCAGCACCGTAGGGAGCGGCTACGAGCAGTACTTC. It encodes CASTVGSGYEQYF.